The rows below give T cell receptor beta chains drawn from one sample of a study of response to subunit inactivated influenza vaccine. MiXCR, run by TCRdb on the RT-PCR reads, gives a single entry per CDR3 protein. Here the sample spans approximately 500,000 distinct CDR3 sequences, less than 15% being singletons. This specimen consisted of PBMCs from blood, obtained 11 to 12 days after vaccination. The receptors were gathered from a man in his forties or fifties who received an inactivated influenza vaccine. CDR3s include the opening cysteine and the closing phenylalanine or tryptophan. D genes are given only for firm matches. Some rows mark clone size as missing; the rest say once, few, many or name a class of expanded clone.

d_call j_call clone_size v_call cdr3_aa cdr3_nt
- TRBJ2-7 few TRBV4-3 CASSQATNYEQYF TGCGCCAGCAGCCAAGCCACGAACTACGAGCAGTACTTC
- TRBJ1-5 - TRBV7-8 CASSSRRQGSNQPQHF TGTGCCAGCAGCTCCCGGAGGCAGGGAAGCAATCAGCCCCAGCATTTT
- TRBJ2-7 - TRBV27 CASSPLSASYEQYF TGTGCCAGCAGTCCCTTGAGTGCGAGCTACGAGCAGTACTTC
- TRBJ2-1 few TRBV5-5 CASSWIGLGNEQFF TGTGCCAGCAGCTGGATAGGGCTGGGCAATGAGCAGTTCTTC
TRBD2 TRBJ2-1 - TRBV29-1 CSVLGGGDSYNEQFF TGCAGCGTGCTCGGTGGGGGGGACTCCTACAATGAGCAGTTCTTC
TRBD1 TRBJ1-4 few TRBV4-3 CASSQDYGRGLEKLFF TGCGCCAGCAGCCAAGATTACGGCAGGGGGCTTGAAAAACTGTTTTTT
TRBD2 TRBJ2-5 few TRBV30 CAWRGGRAPEETQYF TGTGCCTGGAGAGGCGGGAGGGCCCCGGAGGAGACCCAGTACTTC
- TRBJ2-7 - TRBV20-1 CSVRSGNSYEQYF TGCAGTGTCCGGTCGGGGAATTCCTACGAGCAGTACTTC
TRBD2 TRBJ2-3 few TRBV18 CASSPLPGTSAPDTQYF TGTGCCAGCTCACCACTACCCGGGACTAGCGCTCCAGATACGCAGTATTTT
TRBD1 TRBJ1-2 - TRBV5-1 CASRPGQGYGYTF TGCGCCAGCAGACCTGGACAGGGGTATGGCTACACCTTC
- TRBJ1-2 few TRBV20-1 CSARDKGTGFNYGYTF TGCAGTGCTAGAGATAAGGGGACGGGGTTCAACTATGGCTACACCTTC
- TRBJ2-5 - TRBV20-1 CSARDQSGRETQYF TGCAGTGCTAGAGATCAATCCGGGCGCGAGACCCAGTACTTC
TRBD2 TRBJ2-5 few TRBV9 CASSVSAGVRETQYF TGTGCCAGCAGCGTATCAGCGGGAGTAAGAGAGACCCAGTACTTC
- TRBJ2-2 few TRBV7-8 CVIRDVYTGELFF TGTGTCATCCGGGACGTCTACACCGGGGAGCTGTTTTTT
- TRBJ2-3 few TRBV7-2 CASSPGILADTQYF TGTGCCAGCAGCCCCGGGATACTGGCAGATACGCAGTATTTT
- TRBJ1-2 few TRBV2 CASSEAYGREGYTF TGTGCCAGCAGTGAAGCGTACGGGAGAGAGGGCTACACCTTC
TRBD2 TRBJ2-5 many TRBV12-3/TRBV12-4 CASSRHGAGGRYQYF TGTGCCAGCAGTCGCCATGGGGCGGGGGGCCGGTACCAGTACTTC
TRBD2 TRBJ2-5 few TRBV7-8 CASSSPGLVEETQYF TGTGCCAGCAGCTCCCCGGGACTAGTTGAAGAGACCCAGTACTTC
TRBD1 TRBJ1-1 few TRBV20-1 CSAPRTGVNTEAFF TGCAGTGCCCCGCGGACAGGGGTGAACACTGAAGCTTTCTTT
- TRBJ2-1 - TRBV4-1 CASRAQAAYNEQFF TGCGCCAGCAGGGCGCAGGCGGCCTACAATGAGCAGTTCTTC
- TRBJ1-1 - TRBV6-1 CASSPSLPMNTEAFF TGTGCCAGCAGTCCCTCCCTTCCCATGAACACTGAAGCTTTCTTT
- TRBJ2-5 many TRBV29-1 CSVEEQRRETQYF TGCAGCGTTGAAGAACAGAGGCGGGAGACCCAGTACTTC
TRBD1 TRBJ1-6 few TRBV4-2 CASSQATGASPLHF TGTGCCAGCAGCCAAGCTACAGGGGCCTCACCCCTCCACTTT
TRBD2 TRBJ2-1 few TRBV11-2 CASSLDPSGSFFF TGTGCCAGCAGCTTAGATCCTAGCGGGAGTTTTTTCTTC
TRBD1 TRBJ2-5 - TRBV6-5 CASSYPGQGARETQYF TGTGCCAGCAGTTACCCCGGACAGGGGGCAAGGGAGACCCAGTACTTC
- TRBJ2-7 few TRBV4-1 CASSQAEGLSGYEQYF TGCGCCAGCAGCCAAGCAGAGGGTCTTAGTGGCTACGAGCAGTACTTC
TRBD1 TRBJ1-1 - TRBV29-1 CSVFRDSYMNTEAFF TGCAGCGTTTTCCGGGACAGTTACATGAACACTGAAGCTTTCTTT
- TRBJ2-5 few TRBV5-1 CASSLGVRGTETQYF TGCGCCAGCAGCTTGGGTGTCCGGGGTACAGAGACCCAGTACTTC
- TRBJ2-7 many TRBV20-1 CSAYSGLTYEQYF TGCAGTGCTTATAGCGGTCTTACCTACGAGCAGTACTTC
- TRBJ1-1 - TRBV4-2 CASSQRGYGNTEAFF TGTGCCAGCAGCCAGAGAGGATACGGGAACACTGAAGCTTTCTTT
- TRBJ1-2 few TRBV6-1 CASRATVIYGYTF TGTGCCAGCAGAGCGACAGTTATCTATGGCTACACCTTC
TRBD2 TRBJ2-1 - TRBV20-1 CSARLAGGYNEQFF TGCAGTGCTAGACTAGCGGGAGGATACAATGAGCAGTTCTTC
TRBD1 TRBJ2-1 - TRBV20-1 CSAERGTGGDEQFF TGCAGTGCAGAACGGGGGACAGGGGGCGATGAGCAGTTCTTC
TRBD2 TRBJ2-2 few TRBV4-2 CASSTSLAAYSGELFF TGTGCCAGCAGCACCTCACTAGCGGCGTACTCCGGGGAGCTGTTTTTT
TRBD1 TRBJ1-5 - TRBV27 CASRPGQGIFNQPQHF TGTGCCAGCAGGCCGGGACAGGGTATCTTCAATCAGCCCCAGCATTTT
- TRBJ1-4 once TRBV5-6 CASGWENEKLFF TGTGCCAGCGGCTGGGAGAATGAAAAACTGTTTTTT
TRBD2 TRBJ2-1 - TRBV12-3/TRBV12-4 CASDPGGNEQFF TGTGCCAGCGATCCCGGGGGGAATGAGCAGTTCTTC
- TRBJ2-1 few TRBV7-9 CASSKQKTYNEQFF TGTGCCAGCAGCAAACAGAAAACCTACAATGAGCAGTTCTTC
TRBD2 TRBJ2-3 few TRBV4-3 CASSQLAGDTDTQYF TGCGCCAGCAGCCAACTAGCGGGAGATACAGATACGCAGTATTTT